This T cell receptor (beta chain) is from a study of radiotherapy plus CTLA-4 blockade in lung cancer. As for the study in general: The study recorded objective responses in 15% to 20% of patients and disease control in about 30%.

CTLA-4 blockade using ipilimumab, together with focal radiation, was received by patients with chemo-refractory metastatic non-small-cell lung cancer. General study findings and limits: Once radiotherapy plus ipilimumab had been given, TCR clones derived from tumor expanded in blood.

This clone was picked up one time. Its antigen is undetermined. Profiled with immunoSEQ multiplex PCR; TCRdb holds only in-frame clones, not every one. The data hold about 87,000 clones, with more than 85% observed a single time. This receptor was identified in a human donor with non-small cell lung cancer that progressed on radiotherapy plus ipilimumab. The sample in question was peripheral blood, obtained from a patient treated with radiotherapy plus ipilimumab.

This chain's CDR3 is CASSLSRGYEQYF. CDR3 nucleotides: TGTGCCAGCAGCTTATCCAGGGGGTACGAGCAGTACTTC. This chain links TRBV7-8 with TRBJ2-7; TRBD1 aligns across 7 bases. The CDR3 consists of 13 residues. Germline assignment: CDR1 SGHVS and CDR2 FQNEAQ. Trimming took 2 bases from V and 4 from J; bases not matched to a gene: 2.